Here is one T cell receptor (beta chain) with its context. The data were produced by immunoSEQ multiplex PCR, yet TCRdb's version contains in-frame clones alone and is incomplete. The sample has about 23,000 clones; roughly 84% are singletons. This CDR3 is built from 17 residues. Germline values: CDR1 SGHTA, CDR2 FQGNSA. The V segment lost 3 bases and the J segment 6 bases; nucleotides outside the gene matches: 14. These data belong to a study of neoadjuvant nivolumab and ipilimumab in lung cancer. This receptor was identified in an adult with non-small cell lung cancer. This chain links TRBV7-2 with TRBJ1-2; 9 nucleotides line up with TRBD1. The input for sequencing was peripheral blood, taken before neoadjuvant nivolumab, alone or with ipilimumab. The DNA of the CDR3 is TGTGCCAGCAGCTTCACAGGGGGCGTTACTCCTTGGGATGGCTACACCTTC. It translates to CASSFTGGVTPWDGYTF.